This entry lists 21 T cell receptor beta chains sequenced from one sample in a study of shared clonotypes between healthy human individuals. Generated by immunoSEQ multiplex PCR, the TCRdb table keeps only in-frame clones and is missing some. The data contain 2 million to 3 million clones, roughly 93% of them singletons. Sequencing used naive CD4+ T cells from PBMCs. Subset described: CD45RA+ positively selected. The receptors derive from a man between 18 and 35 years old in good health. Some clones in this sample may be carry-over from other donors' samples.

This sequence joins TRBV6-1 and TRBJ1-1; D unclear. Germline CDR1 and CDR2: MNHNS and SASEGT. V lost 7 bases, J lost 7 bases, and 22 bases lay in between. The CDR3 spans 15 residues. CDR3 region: CASMSTGEPALEAFF. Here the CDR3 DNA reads TGTGCCAGCATGTCCACTGGGGAACCCGCGCTTGAAGCTTTCTTT.

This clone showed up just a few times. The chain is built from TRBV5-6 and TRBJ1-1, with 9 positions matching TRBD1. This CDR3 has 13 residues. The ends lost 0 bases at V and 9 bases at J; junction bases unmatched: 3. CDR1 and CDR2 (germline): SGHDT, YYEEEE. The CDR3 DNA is TGTGCCAGCAGCTTGGGGGGACAGGGTAAAGCTTTCTTT. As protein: CASSLGGQGKAFF.

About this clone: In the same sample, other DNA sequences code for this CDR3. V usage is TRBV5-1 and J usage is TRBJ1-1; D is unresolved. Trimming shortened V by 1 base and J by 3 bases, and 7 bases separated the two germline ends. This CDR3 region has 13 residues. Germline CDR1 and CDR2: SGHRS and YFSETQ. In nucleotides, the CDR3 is TGCGCCAGCAGCTTGTCGGCAGACACTGAAGCTTTCTTT. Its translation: CASSLSADTEAFF.

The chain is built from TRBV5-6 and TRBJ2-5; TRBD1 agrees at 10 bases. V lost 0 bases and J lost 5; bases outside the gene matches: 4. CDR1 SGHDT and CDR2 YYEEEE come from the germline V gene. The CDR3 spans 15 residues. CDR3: CASSLAGTGVETQYF. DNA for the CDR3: TGTGCCAGCAGCTTGGCGGGGACAGGGGTCGAGACCCAGTACTTC.

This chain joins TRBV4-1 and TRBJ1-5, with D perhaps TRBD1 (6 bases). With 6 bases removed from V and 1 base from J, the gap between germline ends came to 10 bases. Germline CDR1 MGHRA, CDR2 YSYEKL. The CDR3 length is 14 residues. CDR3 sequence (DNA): TGCGCCAGCAGACATCAGGGGAGCAATCAGCCCCAGCATTTT. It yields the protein CASRHQGSNQPQHF.

CDR3 in amino acids: CASSTSGTGGITQPQHF. CDR3 in DNA: TGTGCCAGTAGTACCTCCGGGACAGGGGGCATCACTCAGCCCCAGCATTTT. The J gene is TRBJ1-5, the V gene TRBV19, with 12 bases lining up with TRBD1. CDR1 LNHDA and CDR2 SQIVND come from the germline V gene (reference sequence). J lost 6 bases, V lost 4 bases, and 10 bases had no gene match. The CDR3 totals 17 residues.

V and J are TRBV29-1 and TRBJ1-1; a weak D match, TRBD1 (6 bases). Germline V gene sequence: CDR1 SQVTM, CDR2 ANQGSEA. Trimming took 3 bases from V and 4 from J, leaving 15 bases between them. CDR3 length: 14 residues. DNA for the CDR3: TGCAGCGTTGAGTGGGGGGGCGTTGGCACTGAAGCTTTCTTT. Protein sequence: CSVEWGGVGTEAFF.

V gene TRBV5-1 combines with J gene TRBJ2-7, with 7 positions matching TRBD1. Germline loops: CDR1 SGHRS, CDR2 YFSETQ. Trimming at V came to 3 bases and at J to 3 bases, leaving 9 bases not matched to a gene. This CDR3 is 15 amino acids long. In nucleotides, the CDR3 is TGCGCCAGCAGCTCTATACAGGGGATCAGCTACGAGCAGTACTTC. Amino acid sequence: CASSSIQGISYEQYF.

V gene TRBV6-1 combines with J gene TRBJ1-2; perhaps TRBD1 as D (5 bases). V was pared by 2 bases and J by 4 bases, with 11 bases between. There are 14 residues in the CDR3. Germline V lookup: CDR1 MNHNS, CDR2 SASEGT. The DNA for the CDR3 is TGTGCCAGCAGTGAAACAGGAGTTATCTATGGCTACACCTTC. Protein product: CASSETGVIYGYTF.

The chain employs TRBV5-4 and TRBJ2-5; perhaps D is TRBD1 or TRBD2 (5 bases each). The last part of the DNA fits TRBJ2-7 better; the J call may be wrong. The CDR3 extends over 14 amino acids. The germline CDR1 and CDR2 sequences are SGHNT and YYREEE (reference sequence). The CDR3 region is CASSQDPGPYEQYF. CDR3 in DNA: TGTGCCAGCAGCCAGGACCCGGGGCCCTACGAGCAGTACTTC.

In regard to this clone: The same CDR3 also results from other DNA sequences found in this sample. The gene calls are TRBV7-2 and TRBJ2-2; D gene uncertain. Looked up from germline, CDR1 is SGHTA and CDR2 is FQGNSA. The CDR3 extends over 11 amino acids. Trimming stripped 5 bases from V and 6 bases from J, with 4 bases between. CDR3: CASSPSGELFF. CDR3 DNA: TGTGCCAGCAGCCCCTCCGGGGAGCTGTTTTTT.

The CDR3 DNA reads as TGTGCCAGCAGTTTTGGTCCGACCAACACTGAAGCTTTCTTT. This sequence encodes CASSFGPTNTEAFF. V usage is TRBV27 and J usage is TRBJ1-1; no reliable D call. Germline CDR1 and CDR2: MNHEY and SMNVEV (reference sequence). The V end lost 3 bases, the J end lost 2 bases, and 10 bases lay between the germline ends. The CDR3 loop spans 14 amino acids.

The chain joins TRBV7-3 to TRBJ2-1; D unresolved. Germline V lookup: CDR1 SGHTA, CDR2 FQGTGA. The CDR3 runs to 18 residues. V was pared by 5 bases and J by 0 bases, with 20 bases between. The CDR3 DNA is TGTGCCAGCAGCCTAGTGGATACCGGACCGGACTCCTACAATGAGCAGTTCTTC. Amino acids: CASSLVDTGPDSYNEQFF.

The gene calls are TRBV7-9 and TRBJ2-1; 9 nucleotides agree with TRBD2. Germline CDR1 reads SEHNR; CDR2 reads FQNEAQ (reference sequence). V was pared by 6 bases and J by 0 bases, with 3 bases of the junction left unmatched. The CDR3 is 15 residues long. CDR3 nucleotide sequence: TGTGCCAGCAGTAGCGGGAGAGGCTCCTACAATGAGCAGTTCTTC. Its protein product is CASSSGRGSYNEQFF. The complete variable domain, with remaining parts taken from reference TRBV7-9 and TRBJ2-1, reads DTGVSQNPRHKITKRGQNVTFRCDPISEHNRLYWYRQTLGQGPEFLTYFQNEAQLEKSRLLSDRFSAERPKGSFSTLEIQRTEQGDSAMYLCASSSGRGSYNEQFFGPGTRLTVL.

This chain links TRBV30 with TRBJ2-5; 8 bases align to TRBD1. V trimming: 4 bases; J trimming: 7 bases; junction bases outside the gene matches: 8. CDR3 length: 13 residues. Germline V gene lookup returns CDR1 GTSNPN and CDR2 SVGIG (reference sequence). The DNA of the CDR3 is TGTGCCTGGACAGGGGGCGCCCGGGGGACCCAGTACTTC. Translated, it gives CAWTGGARGTQYF.

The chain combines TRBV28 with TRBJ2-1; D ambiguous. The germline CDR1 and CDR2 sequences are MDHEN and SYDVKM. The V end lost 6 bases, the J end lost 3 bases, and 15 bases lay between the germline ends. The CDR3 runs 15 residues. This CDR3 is CASRDPWPLYNEQFF. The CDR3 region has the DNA TGTGCCAGCAGGGATCCTTGGCCGCTCTACAATGAGCAGTTCTTC. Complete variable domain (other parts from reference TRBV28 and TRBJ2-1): DVKVTQSSRYLVKRTGEKVFLECVQDMDHENMFWYRQDPGLGLRLIYFSYDVKMKEKGDIPEGYSVSREKKERFSLILESASTNQTSMYLCASRDPWPLYNEQFFGPGTRLTVL.

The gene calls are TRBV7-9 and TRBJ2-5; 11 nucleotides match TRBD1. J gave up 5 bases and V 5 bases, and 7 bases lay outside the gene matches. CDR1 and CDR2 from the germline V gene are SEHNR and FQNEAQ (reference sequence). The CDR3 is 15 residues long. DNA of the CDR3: TGTGCCAGCAGCCACAGGACAGGGGGCATGGAGACCCAGTACTTC. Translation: CASSHRTGGMETQYF. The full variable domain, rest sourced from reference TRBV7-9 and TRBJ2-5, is DTGVSQNPRHKITKRGQNVTFRCDPISEHNRLYWYRQTLGQGPEFLTYFQNEAQLEKSRLLSDRFSAERPKGSFSTLEIQRTEQGDSAMYLCASSHRTGGMETQYFGPGTRLLVL.

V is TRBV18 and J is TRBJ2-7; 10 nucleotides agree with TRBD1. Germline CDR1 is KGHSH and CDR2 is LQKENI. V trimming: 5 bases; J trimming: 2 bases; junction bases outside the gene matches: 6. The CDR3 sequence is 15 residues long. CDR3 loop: CASSGTGTGAYEQYF. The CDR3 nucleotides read TGTGCCAGCTCAGGTACCGGGACAGGGGCCTACGAGCAGTACTTC.

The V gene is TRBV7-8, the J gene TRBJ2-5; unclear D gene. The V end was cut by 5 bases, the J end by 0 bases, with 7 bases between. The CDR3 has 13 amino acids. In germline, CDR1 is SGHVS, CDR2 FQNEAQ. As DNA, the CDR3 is TGTGCCAGCAGCCCCCGGGACCAAGAGACCCAGTACTTC. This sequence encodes CASSPRDQETQYF.

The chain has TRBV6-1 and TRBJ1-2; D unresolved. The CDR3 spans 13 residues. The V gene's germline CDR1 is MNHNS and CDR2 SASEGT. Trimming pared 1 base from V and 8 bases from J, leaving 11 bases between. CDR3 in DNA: TGTGCCAGCAGTGAAGTTTCTGGGTTCGGCTACACCTTC. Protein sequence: CASSEVSGFGYTF.

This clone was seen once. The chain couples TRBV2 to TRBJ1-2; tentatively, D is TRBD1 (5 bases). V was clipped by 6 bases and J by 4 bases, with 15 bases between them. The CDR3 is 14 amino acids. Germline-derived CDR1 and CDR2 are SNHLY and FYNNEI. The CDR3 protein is CASRPDGDGYGYTF. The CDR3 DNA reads TGTGCCAGCAGGCCGGACGGGGACGGCTATGGCTACACCTTC.